Here is one T cell receptor (beta chain) with its context. Its antigen is currently unknown. This sample is part of a study of shared clonotypes between healthy human individuals. Study observations and caveats: Non-shared clonotypes had lower generation probabilities than clonotypes shared by all four sorted-subset donors.

Only CD45RO-negative cells positively selected for CCR7 counted as naive CD8 cells, so terminally differentiated effector memory CD45RA+ cells were excluded. Recent acute infections and vaccinations were absent in the healthy HIV-negative adult donors. Sequenced by immunoSEQ multiplex PCR; TCRdb stores in-frame clones only, minus some. The repertoire has around 1.9 million clones, roughly 95% of them found once; the top ten carry about 1.6%. The CDR3 is 15 residues long. The germline CDR1 and CDR2 sequences are LNHDA and SQIVND (reference sequence). Deletions cut 3 bases from V and 1 base from J, with 10 bases between.

This chain links TRBV19 with TRBJ1-5; D unresolved. Sequenced material: naive CD8+ T cells from PBMCs. This clonotype was sampled from a young man in good health. Some clones in this sample may be carry-over from other donors' samples. CDR3 bases: TGTGCCAGTAGTATGGACCTCAGGAGCAATCAGCCCCAGCATTTT. Translation: CASSMDLRSNQPQHF.